In its sample, the clone carrying this T cell receptor (beta chain) was seen many times. These data come from a study of T cells in Graves' hyperthyroidism and ophthalmopathy. At the level of the study: Peripheral blood draws took place at initial diagnosis, ahead of any treatment.

Germline V CDR1 and CDR2: MDHEN, SYDVKM. Trimming removed 2 bases at V and 4 bases at J, with 11 bases between. This CDR3 contains 14 residues. Using RNA transcripts as the source, TCR beta CDR3 regions were amplified. A set of HTBI primers served as the primers for a first-round RT-PCR of the TCR CDR3. A single record per CDR3 protein comes from TCRdb applying MiXCR to the multiplex PCR reads. The table has approximately 740,000 distinct CDR3 sequences, about 15% seen once. The hyperthyroidism was newly diagnosed and had lasted under 2 months; the patients were aged 18 to 65. This receptor was taken from a woman aged 18-29 years with Graves' hyperthyroidism. The material sequenced was blood. The chain joins TRBV28 to TRBJ2-5; D is undetermined. CDR3 bases: TGTGCCAGCAGTTTAACAGACCTGGTAGAGACCCAGTACTTC. It translates to CASSLTDLVETQYF.